This TCR beta chain was found in a study of long-term antiretroviral therapy in people with HIV. Germline CDR1 GTSNPN, CDR2 SVGIG (reference sequence). V gave up 4 bases and J gave up 10 bases; unmatched junction bases: 12. The CDR3 is 14 residues long. At least one PBMC sample before ART and at least two after were required. The assay, immunoSEQ v3.0, was run at survey level. Using immunoSEQ multiplex PCR, the repertoire was profiled, and TCRdb retains in-frame clones only, with some absent. The table shows 20,000 to 25,000 clones, with under 90% occurring only once. The V and J genes are TRBV30 and TRBJ2-1; 8 bases match TRBD2. The sequence was collected from a man aged 35 to 55 with HIV. The material sequenced was unsorted PBMCs, taken roughly 2.3 years after starting antiretroviral therapy. The CDR3 DNA reads TGTGCCTGGAACCTAGCGGGTAACAGAGGGGAGCAGTTCTTC. As protein: CAWNLAGNRGEQFF.